The T cell receptor beta chain under discussion was sequenced for a study of OX40 agonist ivuxolimab in advanced cancers. Study outcomes and limitations: CD4+ and CD8+ blood T cells expanded clonally by week 6 at 0.1 to 3.0 mg/kg.

On this clone: What it binds is unknown.

The CDR3 is 14 amino acids. Unmatched junction bases numbered 2, after V lost 3 bases and J lost 3 bases. Looked up from germline, CDR1 is SGDLS and CDR2 is YYNGEE. The method was immunoSEQ multiplex PCR; TCRdb's version includes in-frame clones alone and lacks a portion of them. The sample includes tens of thousands of clones, about 82% seen only once; the top ten take 21%. The gene calls are TRBV9 and TRBJ2-2; 7 bases align to TRBD1. This TCR was sampled from an adult with an advanced solid tumor such as melanoma, head and neck, liver or kidney cancer. This sample comprised CD4+ or CD8+ T cells sorted from blood, obtained in a trial of the OX40 agonist ivuxolimab. CDR3 residues: CASSAQGDTGELFF. The CDR3 region has the DNA TGTGCCAGCAGCGCCCAGGGGGACACCGGGGAGCTGTTTTTT.